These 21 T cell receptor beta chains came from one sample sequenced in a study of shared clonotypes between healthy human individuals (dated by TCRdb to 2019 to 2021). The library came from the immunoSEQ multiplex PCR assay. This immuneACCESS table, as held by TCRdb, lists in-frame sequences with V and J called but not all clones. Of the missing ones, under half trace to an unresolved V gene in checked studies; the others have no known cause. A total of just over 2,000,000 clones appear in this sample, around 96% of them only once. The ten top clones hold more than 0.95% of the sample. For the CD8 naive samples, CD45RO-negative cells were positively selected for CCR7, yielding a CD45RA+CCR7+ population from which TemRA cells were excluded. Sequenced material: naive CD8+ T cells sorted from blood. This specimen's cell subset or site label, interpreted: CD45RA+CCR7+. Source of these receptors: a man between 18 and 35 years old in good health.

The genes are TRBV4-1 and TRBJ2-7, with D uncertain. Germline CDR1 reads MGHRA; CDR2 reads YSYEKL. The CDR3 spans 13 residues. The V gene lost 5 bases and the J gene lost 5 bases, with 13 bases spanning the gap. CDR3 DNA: TGCGCCAGCAGCGGTACCGGGTTCCACGAGCAGTACTTC. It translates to CASSGTGFHEQYF.

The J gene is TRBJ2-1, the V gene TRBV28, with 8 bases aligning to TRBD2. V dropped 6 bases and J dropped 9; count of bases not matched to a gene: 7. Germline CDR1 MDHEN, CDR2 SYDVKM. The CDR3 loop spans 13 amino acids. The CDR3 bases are TGTGCCAGCAGCCGGACTAGCTGGAGTGAGCAGTTCTTC. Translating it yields CASSRTSWSEQFF.

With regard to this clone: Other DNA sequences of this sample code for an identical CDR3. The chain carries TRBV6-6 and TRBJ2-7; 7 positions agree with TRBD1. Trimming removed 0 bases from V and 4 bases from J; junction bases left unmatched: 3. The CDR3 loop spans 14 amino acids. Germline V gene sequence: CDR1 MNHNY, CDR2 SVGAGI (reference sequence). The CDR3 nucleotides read TGTGCCAGCAGTTACTCCGGGACAGATTACGAGCAGTACTTC. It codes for CASSYSGTDYEQYF.

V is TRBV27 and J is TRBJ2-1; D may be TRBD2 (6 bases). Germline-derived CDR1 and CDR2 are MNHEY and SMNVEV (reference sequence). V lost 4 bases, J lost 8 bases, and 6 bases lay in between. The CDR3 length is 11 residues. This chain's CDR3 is CASSWEDEQFF. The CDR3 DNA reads TGTGCCAGCAGTTGGGAGGATGAGCAGTTCTTC.

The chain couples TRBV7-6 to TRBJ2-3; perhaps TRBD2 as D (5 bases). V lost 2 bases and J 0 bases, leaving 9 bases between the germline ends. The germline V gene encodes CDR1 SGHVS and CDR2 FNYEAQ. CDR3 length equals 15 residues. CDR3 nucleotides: TGTGCCAGCAGCTTACTTGGCGGGAGCACAGATACGCAGTATTTT. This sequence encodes CASSLLGGSTDTQYF.

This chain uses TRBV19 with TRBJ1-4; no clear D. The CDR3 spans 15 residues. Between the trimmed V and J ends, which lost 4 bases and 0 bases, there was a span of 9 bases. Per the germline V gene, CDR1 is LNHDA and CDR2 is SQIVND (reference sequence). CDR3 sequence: CASSTEVATNEKLFF. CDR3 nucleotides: TGTGCCAGTAGTACCGAAGTTGCAACTAATGAAAAACTGTTTTTT.

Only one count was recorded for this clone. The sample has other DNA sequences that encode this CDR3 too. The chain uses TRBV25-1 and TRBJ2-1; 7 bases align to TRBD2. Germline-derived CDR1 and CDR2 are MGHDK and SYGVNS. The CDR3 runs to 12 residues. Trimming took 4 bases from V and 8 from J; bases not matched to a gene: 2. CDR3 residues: CASSVGGDEQFF. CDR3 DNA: TGTGCCAGCAGTGTTGGGGGGGATGAGCAGTTCTTC.

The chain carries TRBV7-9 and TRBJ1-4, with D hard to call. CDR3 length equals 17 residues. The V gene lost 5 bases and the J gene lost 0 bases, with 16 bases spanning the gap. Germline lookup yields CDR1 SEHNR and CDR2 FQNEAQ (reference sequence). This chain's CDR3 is CASSPDTSVSTNEKLFF. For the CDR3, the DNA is TGTGCCAGCAGCCCCGACACCTCAGTATCAACTAATGAAAAACTGTTTTTT.

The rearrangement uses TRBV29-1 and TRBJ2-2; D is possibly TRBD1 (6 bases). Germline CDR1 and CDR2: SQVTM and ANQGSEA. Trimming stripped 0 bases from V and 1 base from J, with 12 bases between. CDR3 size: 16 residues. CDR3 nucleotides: TGCAGCGTTGAAGATCTTACAGGGCTGAACACCGGGGAGCTGTTTTTT. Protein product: CSVEDLTGLNTGELFF.

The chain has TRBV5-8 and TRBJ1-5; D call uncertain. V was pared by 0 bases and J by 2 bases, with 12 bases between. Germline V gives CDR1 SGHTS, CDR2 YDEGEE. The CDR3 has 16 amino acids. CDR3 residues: CASSLVPGSGNQPQHF. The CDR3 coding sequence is TGTGCCAGCAGCTTGGTTCCGGGATCGGGCAATCAGCCCCAGCATTTT.

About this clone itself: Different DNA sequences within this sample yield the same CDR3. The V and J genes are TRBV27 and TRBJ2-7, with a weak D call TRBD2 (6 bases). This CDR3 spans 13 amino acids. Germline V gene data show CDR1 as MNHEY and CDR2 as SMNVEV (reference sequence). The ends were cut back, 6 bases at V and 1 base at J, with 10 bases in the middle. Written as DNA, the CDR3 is TGTGCCAGCAGATTTCGGGGGTCCTACGAGCAGTACTTC. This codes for CASRFRGSYEQYF.

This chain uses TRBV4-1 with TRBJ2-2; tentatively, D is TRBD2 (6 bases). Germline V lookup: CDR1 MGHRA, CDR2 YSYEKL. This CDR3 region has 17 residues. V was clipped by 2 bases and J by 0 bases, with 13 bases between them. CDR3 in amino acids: CASSQTWEETNTGELFF. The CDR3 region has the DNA TGCGCCAGCAGCCAAACTTGGGAGGAAACGAACACCGGGGAGCTGTTTTTT.

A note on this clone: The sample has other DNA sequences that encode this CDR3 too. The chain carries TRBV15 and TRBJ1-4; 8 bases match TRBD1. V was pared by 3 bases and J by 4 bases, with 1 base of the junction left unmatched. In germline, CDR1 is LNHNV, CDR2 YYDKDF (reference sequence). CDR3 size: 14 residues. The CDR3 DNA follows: TGTGCCACCAGCAGGGACAGGGTTAATGAAAAACTGTTTTTT. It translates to CATSRDRVNEKLFF.

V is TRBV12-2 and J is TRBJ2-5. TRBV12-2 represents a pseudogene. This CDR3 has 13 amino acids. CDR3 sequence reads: CASRLVGLETQYF. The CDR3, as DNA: TGTGCAAGTCGCTTAGTGGGTTTAGAGACCCAGTACTTC.

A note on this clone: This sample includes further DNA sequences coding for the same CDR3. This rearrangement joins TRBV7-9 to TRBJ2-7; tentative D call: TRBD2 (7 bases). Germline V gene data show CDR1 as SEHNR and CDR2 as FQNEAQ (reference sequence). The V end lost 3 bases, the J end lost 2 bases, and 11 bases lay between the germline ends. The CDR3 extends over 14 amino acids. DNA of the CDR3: TGTGCCAGCAGCTTCGGGGGGCTGGCCTACGAGCAGTACTTC. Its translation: CASSFGGLAYEQYF.

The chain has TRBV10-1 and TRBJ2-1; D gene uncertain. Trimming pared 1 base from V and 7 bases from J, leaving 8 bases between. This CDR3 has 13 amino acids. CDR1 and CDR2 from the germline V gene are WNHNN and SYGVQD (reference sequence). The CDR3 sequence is CASSELRWNEQFF. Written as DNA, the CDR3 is TGCGCCAGCAGTGAGTTGCGGTGGAATGAGCAGTTCTTC.

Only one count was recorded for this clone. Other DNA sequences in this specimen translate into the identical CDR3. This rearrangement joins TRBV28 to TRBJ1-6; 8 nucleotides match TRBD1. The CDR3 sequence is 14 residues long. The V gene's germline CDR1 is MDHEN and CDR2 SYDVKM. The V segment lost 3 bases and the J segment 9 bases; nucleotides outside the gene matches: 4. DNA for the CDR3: TGTGCCAGCAGTTTTGGACAGGGCAGTTCACCCCTCCACTTT. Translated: CASSFGQGSSPLHF.

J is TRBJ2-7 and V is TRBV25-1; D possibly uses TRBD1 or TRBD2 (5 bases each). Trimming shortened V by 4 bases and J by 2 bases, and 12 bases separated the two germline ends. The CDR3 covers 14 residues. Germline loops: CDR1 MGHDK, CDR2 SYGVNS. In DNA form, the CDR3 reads TGTGCCAGCAGTGCAGGGACGGCTACCTACGAGCAGTACTTC. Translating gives CASSAGTATYEQYF.

The CDR3 DNA follows: TGTGCCAGCAGCTCGGGGGGGTACGAGTCCGGGGAGCTGTTTTTT. This gives the protein CASSSGGYESGELFF. V and J are TRBV5-6 and TRBJ2-2; TRBD2 aligns across 8 bases. This CDR3 comprises 15 residues. The germline gives CDR1 SGHDT, CDR2 YYEEEE. Trimming took 3 bases from V and 6 from J; bases not matched to a gene: 7.

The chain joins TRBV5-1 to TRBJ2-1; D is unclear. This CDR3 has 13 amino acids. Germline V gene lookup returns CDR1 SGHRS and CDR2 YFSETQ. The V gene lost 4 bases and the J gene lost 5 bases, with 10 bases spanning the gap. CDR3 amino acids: CASSPGLNNEQFF. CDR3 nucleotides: TGCGCCAGCAGCCCGGGCCTTAACAATGAGCAGTTCTTC.

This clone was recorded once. The CDR3 here is CASSLPASPIAGGHQDTQYF. The DNA for the CDR3 is TGTGCCAGCAGTTTACCTGCTAGCCCGATAGCGGGGGGGCATCAAGATACGCAGTATTTT. This chain uses TRBV28 with TRBJ2-3; 11 bases line up with TRBD2. V gave up 2 bases and J gave up 5 bases; unmatched junction bases: 18. Per the germline V gene, CDR1 is MDHEN and CDR2 is SYDVKM. The CDR3 contains 20 residues.